Shown below are 8 T cell receptor beta chains from a single sample sequenced in a study of T cells after yellow fever vaccination. TCRdb used MiXCR to reprocess the 5' RACE reads, holding one entry per CDR3 protein. Among over 45,000 distinct CDR3 sequences listed, around 6.9% were seen once. The material sequenced was CD8+ T cells sorted from PBMCs, taken on the day of the first yellow fever vaccination. These receptors were collected from a man between 18 and 35 years old who received the YFV17D yellow fever vaccine.

Of note for this clonotype: Its ends do not fully match the called genes, so a read error is possible. The chain joins TRBV3-1 to TRBJ2-7; 7 bases line up with TRBD1. The CDR3 contains 16 residues. Germline loops: CDR1 LGHDT, CDR2 YNNKEL (reference sequence). CDR3 DNA: TGTGCCTGCAGCCAAGACCCCGGGACAGTTACCTACGAGCAGTACTTC. Protein product: CACSQDPGTVTYEQYF.

The chain employs TRBV9 and TRBJ2-7; 7 bases are shared with TRBD2. Per germline, CDR1 SGDLS and CDR2 YYNGEE. V lost 2 bases to trimming and J lost 6 bases; unmatched junction nucleotides: 14. This CDR3 region has 16 residues. CDR3 sequence (DNA): TGTGCCAGCAGCGTGGGGGGGGTAGCCTCGGCTGGCGAGCAGTACTTC. This sequence encodes CASSVGGVASAGEQYF.

This clonotype was counted at least ten times. This chain links TRBV7-8 with TRBJ2-1; D possibly corresponds to TRBD2 (6 bases). Trimming cost V 5 bases and J 0 bases, with 14 bases left between them. The CDR3 covers 16 residues. Germline V gene data show CDR1 as SGHVS and CDR2 as FQNEAQ. In DNA, the CDR3 is TGTGCCAGCAGCCCCCCCGGGGGTGTCTCCTACAATGAGCAGTTCTTC. The encoded protein is CASSPPGGVSYNEQFF. Drawing the rest from reference TRBV7-8 and TRBJ2-1, the complete variable domain is GAGVSQSPRYKVAKRGQDVALRCDPISGHVSLFWYQQALGQGPEFLTYFQNEAQLDKSGLPSDRFFAERPEGSVSTLKIQRTQQEDSAVYLCASSPPGGVSYNEQFFGPGTRLTVL.

This clonotype was seen a few times. The chain uses TRBV7-8 and TRBJ1-2; D uncertain. V lost 2 bases and J lost 4, with 14 bases in between. This CDR3 region has 15 residues. Germline V gives CDR1 SGHVS, CDR2 FQNEAQ. In DNA, the CDR3 is TGTGCCAGCAGCTTACTGAGAGGGCCGTCCTATGGCTACACCTTC. Its protein is CASSLLRGPSYGYTF.

The rearrangement links TRBV5-6 to TRBJ2-1, with TRBD2 matching over 8 bases. V gave up 2 bases and J gave up 0 bases; unmatched junction bases: 10. Germline V gene lookup returns CDR1 SGHDT and CDR2 YYEEEE. The CDR3 covers 18 residues. The CDR3 sequence: CASSFAGAGDPSYNEQFF. The CDR3 bases are TGTGCCAGCAGCTTCGCGGGAGCGGGGGACCCCTCCTACAATGAGCAGTTCTTC.

The chain combines TRBV19 with TRBJ2-7, with D perhaps matching TRBD2 (5 bases). Trimming took off 4 bases at V and 6 bases at J, with 7 bases between the two ends. This CDR3 spans 11 amino acids. The germline V gene has CDR1 LNHDA and CDR2 SQIVND (reference sequence). CDR3: CASSTGSEQYF. CDR3 nucleotides: TGTGCCAGTAGTACGGGATCCGAGCAGTACTTC.

This clonotype was recorded many times. The V gene is TRBV4-3, the J gene TRBJ2-6; the D gene is possibly TRBD1 (6 bases). V shed 3 bases and J shed 0 bases, with 9 bases lying between them. The CDR3 is made up of 16 amino acids. CDR1 LGHNA and CDR2 YSLEER come from the germline V gene. The DNA of the CDR3 is TGCGCCAGCAGCCAGGACAGTCCCTCTGGGGCCAACGTCCTGACTTTC. Residues: CASSQDSPSGANVLTF.

V and J are TRBV29-1 and TRBJ1-2; 7 bases are a match to TRBD1. Unmatched junction bases numbered 14, after V lost 0 bases and J lost 4 bases. CDR3 size: 17 residues. CDR1 SQVTM and CDR2 ANQGSEA come from the germline V gene. Written as DNA, the CDR3 is TGCAGCGTTGAAGATCGTTGGGTCGAGGGGGCCAGCTATGGCTACACCTTC. The encoded protein is CSVEDRWVEGASYGYTF.